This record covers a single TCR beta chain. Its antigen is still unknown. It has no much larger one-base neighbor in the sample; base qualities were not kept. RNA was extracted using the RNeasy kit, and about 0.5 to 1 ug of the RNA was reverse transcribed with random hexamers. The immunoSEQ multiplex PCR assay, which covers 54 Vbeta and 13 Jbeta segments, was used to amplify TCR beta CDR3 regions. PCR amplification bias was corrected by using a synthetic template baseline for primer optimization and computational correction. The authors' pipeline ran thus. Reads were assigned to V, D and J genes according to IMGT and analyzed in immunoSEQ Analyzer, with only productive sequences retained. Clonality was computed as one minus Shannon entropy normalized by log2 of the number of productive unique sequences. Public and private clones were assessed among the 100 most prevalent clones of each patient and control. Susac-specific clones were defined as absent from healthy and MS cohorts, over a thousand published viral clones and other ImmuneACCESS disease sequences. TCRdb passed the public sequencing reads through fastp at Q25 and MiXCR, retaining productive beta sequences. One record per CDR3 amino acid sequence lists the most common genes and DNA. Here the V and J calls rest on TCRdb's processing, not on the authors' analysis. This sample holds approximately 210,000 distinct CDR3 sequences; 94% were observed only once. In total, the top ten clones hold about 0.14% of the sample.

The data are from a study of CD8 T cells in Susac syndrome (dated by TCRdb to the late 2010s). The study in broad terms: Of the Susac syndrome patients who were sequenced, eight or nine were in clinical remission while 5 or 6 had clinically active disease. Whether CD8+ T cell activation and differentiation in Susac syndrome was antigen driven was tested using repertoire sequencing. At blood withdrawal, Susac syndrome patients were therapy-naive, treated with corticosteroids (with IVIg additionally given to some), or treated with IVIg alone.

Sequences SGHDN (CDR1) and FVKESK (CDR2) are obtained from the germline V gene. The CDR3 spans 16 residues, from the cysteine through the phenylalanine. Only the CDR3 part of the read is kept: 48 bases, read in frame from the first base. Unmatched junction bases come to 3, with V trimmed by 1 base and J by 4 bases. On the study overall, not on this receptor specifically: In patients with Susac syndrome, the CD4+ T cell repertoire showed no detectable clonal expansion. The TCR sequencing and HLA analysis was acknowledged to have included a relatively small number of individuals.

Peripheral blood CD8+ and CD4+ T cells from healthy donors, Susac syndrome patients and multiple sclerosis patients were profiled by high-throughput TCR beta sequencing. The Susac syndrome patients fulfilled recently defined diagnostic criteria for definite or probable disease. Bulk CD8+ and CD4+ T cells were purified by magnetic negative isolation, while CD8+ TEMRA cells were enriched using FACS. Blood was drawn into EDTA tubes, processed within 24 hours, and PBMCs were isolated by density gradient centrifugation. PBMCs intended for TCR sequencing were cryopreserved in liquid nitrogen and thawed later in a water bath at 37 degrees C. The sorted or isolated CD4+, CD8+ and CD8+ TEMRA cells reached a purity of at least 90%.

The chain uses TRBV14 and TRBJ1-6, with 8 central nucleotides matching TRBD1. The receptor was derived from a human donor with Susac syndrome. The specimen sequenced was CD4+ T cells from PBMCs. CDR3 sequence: CASSQVGQVYNSPLHF. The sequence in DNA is TGTGCCAGCAGCCAAGTGGGACAGGTTTATAATTCACCCCTCCACTTT. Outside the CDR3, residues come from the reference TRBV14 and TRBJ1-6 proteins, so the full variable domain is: EAGVTQFPSHSVIEKGQTVTLRCDPISGHDNLYWYRRVMGKEIKFLLHFVKESKQDESGMPNNRFLAERTGGTYSTLKVQPAELEDSGVYFCASSQVGQVYNSPLHFGNGTRLTVT.